These 5 T cell receptor beta chains share one sample of origin, sequenced in a study of blood T cell repertoires in COVID-19 (dated by TCRdb to about 2020). Libraries were built with the immunoSEQ multiplex PCR assay. Here the immuneACCESS table is served through TCRdb, limited to in-frame sequences with V and J called. Missing clones are a known gap in these copies; in checked studies unresolved V genes cover under half, and the rest lacks a known reason. Within this sample are roughly 300,000 clones, with around 86% of them counted one time only. 1.5% of the sample is in the top ten clones. Sequences were obtained from peripheral blood. Source of these receptors: a woman aged 40 to 50 who had recovered from COVID-19.

The CDR3 DNA reads as TGTGCCAGTAGTAGGACTAGCGGGGGAGTCACAGATACGCAGTATTTT. Amino acids: CASSRTSGGVTDTQYF. The chain is built from TRBV19 and TRBJ2-3, with 13 bases that match TRBD2. The CDR3 covers 16 residues. Trimming took 4 bases from V and 2 from J; bases not matched to a gene: 3. Germline V lookup: CDR1 LNHDA, CDR2 SQIVND (reference sequence).

This chain joins TRBV6-1 and TRBJ2-1; TRBD2 might be the D (6 bases). The CDR3 sequence is 14 residues long. Germline loops: CDR1 MNHNS, CDR2 SASEGT. The V end lost 3 bases, the J end lost 5 bases, and 11 bases lay between the germline ends. CDR3 in amino acids: CASSERDGDNEQFF. CDR3 DNA sequence: TGTGCCAGCAGTGAGCGGGACGGAGACAATGAGCAGTTCTTC.

The J gene is TRBJ1-1, the V gene TRBV11-3; 7 bases line up with TRBD1. Germline assignment: CDR1 SGHNT and CDR2 YENEEA. The CDR3 extends over 14 amino acids. J gave up 1 base and V 4 bases, and 3 bases lay outside the gene matches. The CDR3 region has the DNA TGTGCCAGCAGCTCCAGGGGGAGGAACACTGAAGCTTTCTTT. Translating it yields CASSSRGRNTEAFF.

The rearrangement links TRBV6-5 to TRBJ2-7; tentatively, D is TRBD2 (5 bases). The V and J ends lost 6 bases and 4 bases respectively, with 19 bases between them. In germline, CDR1 is MNHEY, CDR2 SVGAGI. There are 15 residues in the CDR3. CDR3 residues: CASRLVLGRGYEQYF. As DNA, the CDR3 is TGTGCCAGCAGACTAGTACTGGGTCGCGGGTACGAGCAGTACTTC.

This clone was picked up a small number of times. V is TRBV10-3 and J is TRBJ1-1; 10 positions agree with TRBD1. There are 14 residues in the CDR3. V trimming: 3 bases; J trimming: 6 bases; junction bases outside the gene matches: 4. CDR1 is ENHRY, CDR2 SYGVKD, per germline. CDR3 coding DNA: TGTGCCATCAGTGATATTGACAGGGGGCCTGAAGCTTTCTTT. It translates to CAISDIDRGPEAFF.